The entry below describes one TCR beta chain. This clone's antigen is unknown. Nothing much larger sits one base from this clone, and base qualities are not available. This specimen comes from a study of blood T cell repertoires in COVID-19 (dated by TCRdb to about 2020). Regarding the study in general: The collaborator samples originated in the United States, Italy and Spain and spanned the acute and convalescent phases of COVID-19. The prospective study material was composed of cDNA or gDNA derived from T cells, B-cell-depleted T cells, or PBMCs. Deeply sampled blood TCRbeta repertoires from subjects exposed to, actively infected with, or recovered from COVID-19 were included in the dataset. A freely available public database, intended as a resource for researchers studying the immune response to SARS-CoV-2, is where the repertoires were released. The samples were drawn from two sources: the first 160 participants of the ongoing ImmuneRACE study, and 950 to 1,500 subjects contributed by 6 global collaborators. Nearly every sample came with metadata listing a de-identified subject ID, COVID-19 status, age in years and sex. Where available, HLA class I and class II types were taken from metadata supplied by the sample provider and were not determined by assay-based typing.

Participants in the prospective study were enrolled through a virtual design, were aged about 18 to 100 years, and lived in approximately 24 United States geographic areas. In the prospective study, participants were assigned to cohorts based on the clinical history participants reported in a screening survey and a study questionnaire. Recovered participants in ImmuneRACE Cohort 3 were defined as having two consecutive negative NP/OP PCR tests, clearance from a healthcare professional, or resolution of symptoms. In the prospective study, mobile phlebotomists collected whole blood, serum and a nasopharyngeal or oropharyngeal swab from each participant. Prospective study participants could optionally give additional blood draws and questionnaires over a roughly 2-month period. Before DNA extraction, blood samples from the prospective study were shipped at room temperature or frozen. TCRbeta CDR3 regions were amplified from genomic DNA by means of the immunoSEQ Assay, a bias-controlled multiplex PCR. The paper's data handling went like this. The number of nucleated cells in each sample was estimated from the amplification of reference gene primers within the assay. To quantify the absolute abundance of each unique TCRbeta CDR3 rearrangement, sequence reads were collapsed and filtered. Productive Simpson clonality was computed per sample as the square root of Simpson's diversity index over productive rearrangements. TCRdb holds this immuneACCESS table with in-frame rearrangements only. Some clones are missing; in checked studies, unresolved V genes explain under half, and the rest has no known cause. Clone size and the V and J calls come from that table; the DNA yielded D and trimming. In all, the sample holds about 210,000 clones, and over 80% of those were seen once. The top ten hold about 1.2% of the sample.

Here is what the overall study found, with its caveats: The amount of clinical and demographic metadata varied by source and participant and was provided uncurated.

CDR1 SGHAT and CDR2 FQNNGV are derived from the germline V gene. V drops 5 bases and J drops 9 bases, leaving 19 bases in between. Including cysteine and phenylalanine, the CDR3 has 15 amino acids. The CDR3 DNA has 45 bases and is translated from base 1. Sequenced sample: PBMCs or T cells enriched from blood (not recorded which). The rearrangement joined TRBV11-2 to TRBJ2-2; D gene: possibly TRBD1, on 5 matching bases. The TCR originated in a man younger than 45 who had recovered from COVID-19. This receptor carries the CDR3 CASSPRASFEWELFF. The nucleotide sequence reads as follows: TGTGCCAGCAGCCCCAGGGCTAGTTTTGAATGGGAGCTGTTTTTT. The variable domain in full, with residues beyond the CDR3 obtained from the reference TRBV11-2 and TRBJ2-2 genes, is EAGVAQSPRYKIIEKRQSVAFWCNPISGHATLYWYQQILGQGPKLLIQFQNNGVVDDSQLPKDRFSAERLKGVDSTLKIQPAKLEDSAVYLCASSPRASFEWELFFGEGSRLTVL.